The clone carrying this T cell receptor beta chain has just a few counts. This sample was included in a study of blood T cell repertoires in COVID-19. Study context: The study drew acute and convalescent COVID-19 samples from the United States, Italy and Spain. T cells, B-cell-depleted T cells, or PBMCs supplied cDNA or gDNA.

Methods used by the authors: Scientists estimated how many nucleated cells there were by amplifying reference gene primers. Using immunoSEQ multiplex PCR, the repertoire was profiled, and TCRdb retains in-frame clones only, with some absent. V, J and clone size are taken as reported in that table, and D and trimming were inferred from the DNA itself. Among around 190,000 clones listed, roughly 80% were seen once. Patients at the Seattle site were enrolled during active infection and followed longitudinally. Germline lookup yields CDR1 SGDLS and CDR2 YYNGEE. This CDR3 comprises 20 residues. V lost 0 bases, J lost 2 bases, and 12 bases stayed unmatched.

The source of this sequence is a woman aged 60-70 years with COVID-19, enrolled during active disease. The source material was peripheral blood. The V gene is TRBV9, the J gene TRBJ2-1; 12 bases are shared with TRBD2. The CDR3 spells CASSVAPASGRVVAYNEQFF. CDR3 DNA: TGTGCCAGCAGCGTAGCTCCCGCTAGCGGGAGGGTTGTCGCCTACAATGAGCAGTTCTTC.